The source of this T cell receptor (beta chain) is a study of blood T cell repertoires in COVID-19. As for the study in general: Acute-phase and convalescent COVID-19 samples originated in the United States, Italy and Spain. The analysed material was cDNA or gDNA that came from T cells, B-cell-depleted T cells, or PBMCs.

Original methodology: Estimation of nucleated cell counts relied on the amplification of reference gene primers. Clones were sequenced by immunoSEQ multiplex PCR, and TCRdb holds only the in-frame ones, with some missing. The DNA gave D and trimming, while V, J and clone size come from that table. The profile shows some 42,000 clones, approximately 85% of them singletons. There are 15 residues in the CDR3. CDR1 is SEHNR and CDR2 is FQNEAQ in the germline V gene (reference sequence). The ends were cut back, 0 bases at V and 8 bases at J, with 14 bases in the middle. The specimen was peripheral blood. This chain connects TRBV7-9 to TRBJ2-1, with D tentatively TRBD1 (5 bases). The clonotype comes from a human donor in a cohort sampled during active COVID-19. CDR3 in DNA: TGTGCCAGCAGCTTAGCAGGGGTCTTCGGGCATGAGCAGTTCTTC. It translates to CASSLAGVFGHEQFF. Looking up the rest from reference TRBV7-9 and TRBJ2-1 gives the full variable domain: DTGVSQNPRHKITKRGQNVTFRCDPISEHNRLYWYRQTLGQGPEFLTYFQNEAQLEKSRLLSDRFSAERPKGSFSTLEIQRTEQGDSAMYLCASSLAGVFGHEQFFGPGTRLTVL.